This TCR beta chain was obtained from a study of vaccination and CD4 T cells after COVID-19 (dated by TCRdb to 2022 to 2024). Regarding the study in general: The convalescent cohort comprised six males and four females, including two Hispanic individuals, seven Caucasians, two Asians and one multiracial person. Participants got two doses of the Pfizer-BioNTech BNT162b2 vaccine (n=8) or two doses of the Moderna mRNA-1273 vaccine (n=2). Post-COVID blood samples from convalescent patients were collected a median of about 100 days after diagnosis, with a range of 35 to 161 days. Post-vaccine blood samples were obtained a median of about 70 days after the second vaccine dose, with a range of roughly 13 to 250 days. For stimulating the cultures, overlapping spike peptide pools were used, derived from SARS-CoV-2 as well as from the common cold coronaviruses HCoV-NL63, HCoV-OC43 and HCoV-229E. As controls, cultures received a CEFX viral epitope pool (the positive control), an HIV-1 Nef peptide pool (the negative control), or no peptide at all. In some eleven COVID-19 convalescent patients and a few infection-naive healthy vaccine recipients, researchers compared the spike-specific CD4+ TCR repertoire from before mRNA vaccination with the repertoire from after. Overall study results and their limits: An increase in the median number of SARS-CoV-2-reactive clonotypes from 21 after infection to about 39 after vaccination was observed, but the change was not found to be significant. Nearly all vaccine-specific clones in convalescent patients (304 of 307) were mono-reactive for SARS-CoV-2 spike rather than cross-reactive with common cold coronaviruses. Only a relatively small number of convalescent patients were included in the study, and early timepoints following natural infection were not analyzed. Among convalescent patients, a median about 86% of the SARS-CoV-2-reactive clones seen after vaccination appeared only after vaccination, which suggests priming specific to the vaccine.

Library construction relied on PCR. TCR sequencing of DNA from cultured CD4+ T cells used the Oncomine TCR Beta short-read assay at the Johns Hopkins FTIC core. The QIAamp micro DNA kit was used to extract genomic DNA from the cultured CD4+ T cells. The Oncomine TCR Beta libraries from cultured CD4+ T cells were pooled using unique dual indexes and then sequenced on an Illumina iSeq 100. The paper's processing steps were these. Non-productive sequences were removed, and CDR3s that did not start with C, did not end with F or W, or were shorter than 7 amino acids were discarded. The MANAFEST web application was used to identify antigen-specific clonotypes by comparing peptide-stimulated wells against reference wells and other culture wells. For a clone to be called positive, the clone needed an FDR below 0.05, an odds ratio above 5, and a productive frequency above 0.1% in at least two of three replicate wells. Clonotypes that were significantly expanded in both SARS-CoV-2 spike wells and at least one common cold coronavirus spike condition were defined as cross-reactive. Using R version 3.6.1, CDR3 homology was evaluated through Levenshtein distances (stringdist) along with unrooted phylogenetic trees (ape). TCRdb reworked the public reads: Q25 trimming with fastp, MiXCR clone assembly, productive beta chains retained. Each entry is one CDR3 protein sequence, shown with its most common DNA and genes. None of the V and J calls come from the authors' own analysis; TCRdb made them. The sample includes under 30,000 distinct CDR3 sequences, with around 43% observed a single time. About 19% of the sample is in the top ten clones.

The treatment or condition label here, explained by the study, means: roughly 11-day PBMC culture with coronavirus spike peptide pools or control peptides (ViraFEST assay). To expand antigen-specific T cells with peptide pools and then pick out the expanded clonotypes through TCR sequencing, the study relied on the ViraFEST assay. The absence of prior SARS-CoV-2 infection in healthy vaccine recipients was confirmed by negative nucleocapsid antibody tests before and after vaccination. About 1.8 million PBMCs per well were cultured in IMDM with roughly 4.8% human AB serum and 8 to 10 IU/ml IL-2, plus 10 ug/ml peptide pools. Half of the culture medium was replaced with fresh IL-2-containing medium on days 3 and 7. After approximately 11 days of culture, CD4+ T cells were isolated by negative selection with the EasySep CD4+ T cell isolation kit. PBMCs were separated from whole blood using Ficoll-Paque Plus gradient centrifugation and then either used fresh or cryopreserved at -140C. Triplicate wells were generally used for each culture condition.

CDR1 MDHEN and CDR2 SYDVKM are derived from the germline V gene. At the junction V is shortened by 8 bases and J by 2 bases; bases outside the gene matches: 5. CDR3 length: 14 amino acids, cysteine to phenylalanine. Only the CDR3 region is kept as DNA, spanning 42 bases read in frame from base 1. With regard to this clonotype: There is no known antigen for this receptor. No clone much larger than this one lies a single base away; base qualities are absent.

This clonotype was sampled from a human donor who received a COVID-19 vaccine. The chain employs TRBV28 and TRBJ2-1; 8 bases in between match TRBD1. Sequencing was performed on CD4+ T cells from blood, cultured in vitro, taken before SARS-CoV-2 vaccination. The CDR3 sequence is CASRGQGPYNEQFF. DNA sequence: TGTGCCAGCCGCGGACAGGGCCCCTACAATGAGCAGTTCTTC.